Following are 25 T cell receptor beta chains from one sample sequenced in a study of a mutant IDH1 vaccine in newly diagnosed glioma. Time point noted: week 5, during vaccination. Every vaccine dose comprised 300 ug of mutant IDH1 20-mer peptide plus topical imiquimod. Which antigens these TCRs recognize remains unknown. Generated by immunoSEQ multiplex PCR, the TCRdb table keeps only in-frame clones and is missing some. The sample carries over 45,000 clones, about 86% recorded once. The source was PBMCs, collected from a glioma patient whose treatment included an IDH1 peptide vaccine. The source is a woman aged 45-65 years with glioma.

This chain links TRBV19 with TRBJ2-1; 10 positions agree with TRBD2. CDR3 size: 16 residues. Looked up from germline, CDR1 is LNHDA and CDR2 is SQIVND (reference sequence). V shed 5 bases, J shed 7 bases, and the junction held 11 bases outside the gene matches. CDR3 coding DNA: TGTGCCAGTAGTGCACGGGGAGCGGGGGGGTTTAATGAGCAGTTCTTC. Encoded protein: CASSARGAGGFNEQFF.

This chain connects TRBV6-5 to TRBJ2-7; D might be TRBD1 (6 bases). The germline V gene encodes CDR1 MNHEY and CDR2 SVGAGI. This CDR3 is 15 amino acids long. Between the trimmed V and J ends, which lost 0 bases and 5 bases, there was a span of 14 bases. CDR3 sequence: CASSYSQGRNHEQYF. For the CDR3, the DNA is TGTGCCAGCAGTTACTCCCAGGGGCGCAACCACGAGCAGTACTTC.

The J gene is TRBJ1-2, the V gene TRBV6-6; the D gene is possibly TRBD1 (5 bases). Per germline, CDR1 MNHNY and CDR2 SVGAGI (reference sequence). Trimming removed 10 bases at V and 8 bases at J, with 20 bases between. This CDR3 spans 13 amino acids. The CDR3: CATSGQGTSGYTF. The CDR3 DNA is TGTGCCACCAGCGGGCAGGGTACGTCCGGCTACACCTTC.

V and J are TRBV4-1 and TRBJ2-1; D not resolved. Between the trimmed V and J ends, which lost 1 base and 2 bases, there was a span of 9 bases. The CDR3 runs to 15 residues. In germline, CDR1 is MGHRA, CDR2 YSYEKL. This CDR3 reads CASSQGQNPYNEQFF. The CDR3 DNA follows: TGCGCCAGCAGCCAAGGACAAAACCCCTACAATGAGCAGTTCTTC.

The V call is TRBV9, the J call TRBJ2-1; 15 bases line up with TRBD2. The CDR3 is 17 amino acids. Germline trimming cut 4 bases from V and 6 bases from J; bases unmatched to any gene: 8. Germline CDR1 reads SGDLS; CDR2 reads YYNGEE. CDR3 DNA: TGTGCCAGCAGCCCGGGACTAGCGGGGGGCCTGGGCAATGAGCAGTTCTTC. This gives the protein CASSPGLAGGLGNEQFF.

This chain links TRBV10-3 with TRBJ1-2; no firm D call. The CDR3 runs to 12 residues. Germline CDR1 ENHRY, CDR2 SYGVKD. V lost 9 bases and J 8 bases, leaving 16 bases between the germline ends. This CDR3 is CAIGKDIWGYTF. Written as DNA, the CDR3 is TGTGCCATTGGGAAGGATATTTGGGGCTACACCTTC.

This clone turned up a few times. This chain connects TRBV27 to TRBJ1-1; unclear D gene. This CDR3 has 15 residues. Trimming took 2 bases from V and 2 from J, leaving 12 bases between them. Germline values: CDR1 MNHEY, CDR2 SMNVEV (reference sequence). CDR3 DNA sequence: TGTGCCAGCAGTTTAATGAACGGGATCAACACTGAAGCTTTCTTT. This encodes CASSLMNGINTEAFF.

This chain connects TRBV6-4 to TRBJ1-1; D uncertain. Germline V lookup: CDR1 MRHNA, CDR2 SNTAGT. The CDR3 has 12 amino acids. The germline V and J ends were trimmed by 0 bases and 10 bases, with 9 bases remaining between them. As DNA, the CDR3 is TGTGCCAGCAGTGACTCATTATCCCGAGCTTTCTTT. Its translation: CASSDSLSRAFF.

This chain connects TRBV7-2 to TRBJ2-3; 9 bases align to TRBD1. The CDR3 consists of 16 residues. CDR1 and CDR2 (germline): SGHTA, FQGNSA. The J segment lost 2 bases and the V segment lost 2 bases, leaving 5 bases of the junction unmatched. CDR3 amino acids: CASSLNTGGFTDTQYF. CDR3 nucleotides: TGTGCCAGCAGCTTAAACACAGGGGGCTTCACAGATACGCAGTATTTT.

This clone was recorded only once. The V call is TRBV10-2, the J call TRBJ1-1; 7 bases match TRBD1. Unmatched junction bases numbered 6, after V lost 8 bases and J lost 0 bases. The CDR3 length is 14 residues. Germline values: CDR1 WSHSY, CDR2 SAAADI. CDR3 nucleotides: TGCGCCAGCCGATCCGGGACAGTGAACACTGAAGCTTTCTTT. Its translation: CASRSGTVNTEAFF.

This sequence joins TRBV9 and TRBJ2-3, with 7 bases aligning to TRBD1. This CDR3 spans 17 amino acids. CDR1 and CDR2 (germline): SGDLS, YYNGEE. Losses at the gene ends were 3 bases for V and 0 bases for J; bases not matched to a gene: 10. The CDR3, as DNA: TGTGCCAGCAGCGGACAGGGCCCATCCCCTAGCACAGATACGCAGTATTTT. Translating it yields CASSGQGPSPSTDTQYF.

CDR3: CASSETTGNTEAFF. The CDR3 DNA reads TGTGCCAGCAGCGAAACAACAGGGAACACTGAAGCTTTCTTT. This sequence joins TRBV9 and TRBJ1-1, with D possibly matching TRBD1 (5 bases). CDR1 and CDR2 from the germline V gene are SGDLS and YYNGEE. V was cut by 3 bases and J by 1 base, with 10 bases left in between. The CDR3 consists of 14 residues.

The chain couples TRBV27 to TRBJ2-4; 7 bases line up with TRBD1. With 5 bases clipped from V and 1 base from J, the junction kept 2 bases outside the gene matches. There are 14 residues in the CDR3. Germline V CDR1 and CDR2: MNHEY, SMNVEV (reference sequence). In DNA, the CDR3 is TGTGCCAGCAGTACCAGGGGGGCCAAAAACATTCAGTACTTC. Amino acids: CASSTRGAKNIQYF.

The V and J genes are TRBV2 and TRBJ2-7, with 9 bases fitting TRBD1. The V gene's germline CDR1 is SNHLY and CDR2 FYNNEI. V was clipped by 8 bases and J by 4 bases; unmatched bases: 9. The CDR3 is 14 amino acids. The CDR3 DNA sequence: TGTGCCAGCCTGGGGGGGACAGGGACTTACGAGCAGTACTTC. This sequence encodes CASLGGTGTYEQYF.

This clone was observed a few times. The chain combines TRBV10-3 with TRBJ1-5; 7 nucleotides align to TRBD1. Trimming removed 8 bases from V and 3 bases from J; junction bases left unmatched: 4. The CDR3 loop spans 13 amino acids. Germline CDR1 ENHRY, CDR2 SYGVKD. CDR3 coding DNA: TGTGCCATCGGGGGACAGCTCAATCAGCCCCAGCATTTT. Amino acids: CAIGGQLNQPQHF.

This chain uses TRBV7-2 with TRBJ1-4; no clear D. Germline CDR1 is SGHTA and CDR2 is FQGNSA. V lost 1 base and J lost 5, with 11 bases in between. The CDR3 extends over 15 amino acids. The CDR3 sequence is CASSLGGRRNEKLFF. The DNA of the CDR3 is TGTGCCAGCAGCTTAGGCGGGAGGAGAAATGAAAAACTGTTTTTT.

The chain couples TRBV7-9 to TRBJ2-6, with a possible D match to TRBD1 (6 bases). Germline values: CDR1 SEHNR, CDR2 FQNEAQ (reference sequence). This CDR3 is built from 12 residues. Trimming cost V 1 base and J 13 bases, with 8 bases left between them. This CDR3 reads CASSLGGPVLTF. For the CDR3, the DNA is TGTGCCAGCAGCTTAGGGGGGCCAGTCCTGACTTTC.

This clone has just a few counts. The chain employs TRBV5-1 and TRBJ1-2; D gene uncertain. This CDR3 spans 14 amino acids. The germline V and J ends were trimmed by 2 bases and 4 bases, with 12 bases remaining between them. Per the germline V gene, CDR1 is SGHRS and CDR2 is YFSETQ. The CDR3 sequence is CASSFREPRYGYTF. The CDR3 DNA is TGCGCCAGCAGCTTCCGGGAACCTCGCTATGGCTACACCTTC.

The rearrangement joins TRBV15 to TRBJ2-7; TRBD2 is a possible D gene (5 bases). The V end was cut by 0 bases, the J end by 0 bases, with 12 bases between. CDR3 length equals 16 residues. Germline assignment: CDR1 LNHNV and CDR2 YYDKDF (reference sequence). The CDR3 loop reads CATSRDISASSYEQYF. CDR3 DNA sequence: TGTGCCACCAGCAGAGATATTAGCGCAAGCTCCTACGAGCAGTACTTC.

This clone occurred a few times. The CDR3 region has the DNA TGTGCCTGGAGTCCAGCGGGACTAGCGGGGTACGATGAGCAGTTCTTC. Translation: CAWSPAGLAGYDEQFF. The J gene is TRBJ2-1, the V gene TRBV30; the match to TRBD2 covers 13 bases. This CDR3 has 16 amino acids. V was clipped by 2 bases and J by 8 bases; unmatched bases: 9. Germline assignment: CDR1 GTSNPN and CDR2 SVGIG (reference sequence).

V and J are TRBV19 and TRBJ1-2, with 8 bases that match TRBD1. J gave up 4 bases and V 11 bases, and 9 bases lay outside the gene matches. Germline lookup yields CDR1 LNHDA and CDR2 SQIVND (reference sequence). The CDR3 is made up of 13 amino acids. DNA of the CDR3: TGTGCCGGTCGACAGGGGCGCAGCTATGGCTACACCTTC. It codes for CAGRQGRSYGYTF. Together with reference TRBV19 and TRBJ1-2, the CDR3 gives the full variable domain: DGGITQSPKYLFRKEGQNVTLSCEQNLNHDAMYWYRQDPGQGLRLIYYSQIVNDFQKGDIAEGYSVSREKKESFPLTVTSAQKNPTAFYLCAGRQGRSYGYTFGSGTRLTVV.

This clone came up a few times. The chain has TRBV28 and TRBJ1-5; 7 nucleotides line up with TRBD1. The CDR3 sequence is 14 residues long. V was clipped by 5 bases and J by 4 bases; unmatched bases: 5. Germline V CDR1 and CDR2: MDHEN, SYDVKM. The CDR3 DNA is TGTGCCAGCAGTACGACAGGGTGGAATCAGCCCCAGCATTTT. Amino acid sequence: CASSTTGWNQPQHF.

This clone came up once. This chain joins TRBV19 and TRBJ1-2; no clear D. This CDR3 region has 15 residues. Deletions cut 3 bases from V and 0 bases from J, with 11 bases between. Germline V lookup: CDR1 LNHDA, CDR2 SQIVND (reference sequence). CDR3 region: CASSILYGPNYGYTF. CDR3 sequence (DNA): TGTGCCAGTAGTATTCTGTACGGCCCTAACTATGGCTACACCTTC.

V is TRBV4-2 and J is TRBJ1-2, with D tentatively TRBD1 (5 bases). The CDR3 totals 15 residues. Deletions cut 4 bases from V and 4 bases from J, with 16 bases between. CDR1 is LGHNA and CDR2 is YNFKEQ in the germline V gene. In DNA, the CDR3 is TGTGCCAGCAGCCCTGGGGGGGGGATACCCTATGGCTACACCTTC. This encodes CASSPGGGIPYGYTF.

J is TRBJ2-6 and V is TRBV4-1; D is undetermined. Germline values: CDR1 MGHRA, CDR2 YSYEKL. This CDR3 contains 13 residues. Trimming removed 3 bases from V and 2 bases from J, with 2 bases in between. This chain's CDR3 is CASSQPGANVLTF. CDR3 bases: TGCGCCAGCAGCCAGCCTGGGGCCAACGTCCTGACTTTC.